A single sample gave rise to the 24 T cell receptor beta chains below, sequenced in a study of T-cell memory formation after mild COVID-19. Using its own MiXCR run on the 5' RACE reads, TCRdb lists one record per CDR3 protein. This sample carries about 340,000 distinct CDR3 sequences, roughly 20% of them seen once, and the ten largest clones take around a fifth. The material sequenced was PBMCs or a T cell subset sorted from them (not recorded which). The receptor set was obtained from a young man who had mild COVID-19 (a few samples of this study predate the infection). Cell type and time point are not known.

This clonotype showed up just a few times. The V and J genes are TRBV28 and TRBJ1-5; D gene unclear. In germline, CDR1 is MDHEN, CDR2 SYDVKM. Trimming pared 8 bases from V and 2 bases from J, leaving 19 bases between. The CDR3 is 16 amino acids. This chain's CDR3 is CASYRQPPGRNQPQHF. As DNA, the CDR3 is TGTGCCAGCTACCGGCAGCCCCCTGGGCGCAATCAGCCCCAGCATTTT. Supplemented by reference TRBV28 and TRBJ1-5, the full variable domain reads DVKVTQSSRYLVKRTGEKVFLECVQDMDHENMFWYRQDPGLGLRLIYFSYDVKMKEKGDIPEGYSVSREKKERFSLILESASTNQTSMYLCASYRQPPGRNQPQHFGDGTRLSIL.

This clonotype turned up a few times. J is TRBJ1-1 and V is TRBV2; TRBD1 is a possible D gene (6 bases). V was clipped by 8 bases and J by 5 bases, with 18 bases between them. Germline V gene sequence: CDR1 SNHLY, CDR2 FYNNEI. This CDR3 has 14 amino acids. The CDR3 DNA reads TGTGCCAGCGTAGACAGGCCGGCAAATACTGAAGCTTTCTTT. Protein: CASVDRPANTEAFF. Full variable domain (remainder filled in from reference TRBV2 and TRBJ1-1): EPEVTQTPSHQVTQMGQEVILRCVPISNHLYFYWYRQILGQKVEFLVSFYNNEISEKSEIFDDQFSVERPDGSNFTLKIRSTKLEDSAMYFCASVDRPANTEAFFGQGTRLTVV.

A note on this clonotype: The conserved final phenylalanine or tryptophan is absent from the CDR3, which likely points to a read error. CDR3 in amino acids: CASSFTGTYEQYL. The CDR3 DNA follows: TGCGCCAGCAGCTTCACAGGGACCTACGAGCAGTACTTA. The V call is TRBV5-1, the J call TRBJ2-7; D possibly corresponds to TRBD1 (6 bases). The germline CDR1 and CDR2 sequences are SGHRS and YFSETQ. The V gene lost 2 bases and the J gene lost 2 bases, with 8 bases spanning the gap. CDR3 size: 13 residues.

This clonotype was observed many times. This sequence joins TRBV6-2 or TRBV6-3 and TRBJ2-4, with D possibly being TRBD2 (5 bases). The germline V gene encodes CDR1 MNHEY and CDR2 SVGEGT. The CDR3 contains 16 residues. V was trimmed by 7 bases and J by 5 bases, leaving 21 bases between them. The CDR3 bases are TGTGCCAGCACCCAGCAAGCCGGTGGGAGCCAAAACATTCAGTACTTC. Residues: CASTQQAGGSQNIQYF.

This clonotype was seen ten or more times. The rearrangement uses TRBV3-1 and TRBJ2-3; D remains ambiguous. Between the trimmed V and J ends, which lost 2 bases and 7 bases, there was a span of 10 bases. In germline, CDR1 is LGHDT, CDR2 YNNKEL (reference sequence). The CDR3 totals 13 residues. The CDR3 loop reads CASSQFVGNTQYF. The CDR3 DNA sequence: TGTGCCAGCAGCCAATTCGTCGGCAATACGCAGTATTTT.

The DNA for the CDR3 is TGTGCCAGCAGTTATCCAGGGTCAGGTAATCAGCCCCAGCATTTT. Its protein is CASSYPGSGNQPQHF. V and J are TRBV6-2 or TRBV6-3 and TRBJ1-5; a possible D gene is TRBD1 (5 bases). V was pared by 3 bases and J by 4 bases, with 13 bases between. The CDR3 has 15 residues. Germline lookup yields CDR1 MNHEY and CDR2 SVGEGT.

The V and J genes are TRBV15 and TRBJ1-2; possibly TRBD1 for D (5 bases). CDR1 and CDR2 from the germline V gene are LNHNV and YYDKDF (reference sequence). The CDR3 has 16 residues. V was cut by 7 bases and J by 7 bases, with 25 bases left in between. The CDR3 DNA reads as TGTGCCACCACTACAGAGGTGGGGGAAGGTAGATTTGGCTACACCTTC. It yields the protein CATTTEVGEGRFGYTF.

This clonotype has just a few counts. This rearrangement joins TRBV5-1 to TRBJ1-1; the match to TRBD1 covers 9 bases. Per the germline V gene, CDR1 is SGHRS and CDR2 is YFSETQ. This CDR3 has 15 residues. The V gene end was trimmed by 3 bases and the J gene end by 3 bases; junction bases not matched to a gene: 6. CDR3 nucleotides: TGCGCCAGCAGCTGGGACAGGGTTTCGGACACTGAAGCTTTCTTT. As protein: CASSWDRVSDTEAFF.

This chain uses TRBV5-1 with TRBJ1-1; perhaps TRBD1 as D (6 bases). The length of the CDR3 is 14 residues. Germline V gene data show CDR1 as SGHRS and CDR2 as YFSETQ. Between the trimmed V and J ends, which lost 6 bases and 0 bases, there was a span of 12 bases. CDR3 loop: CASNGGRVNTEAFF. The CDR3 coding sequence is TGCGCCAGCAATGGGGGGCGCGTGAACACTGAAGCTTTCTTT.

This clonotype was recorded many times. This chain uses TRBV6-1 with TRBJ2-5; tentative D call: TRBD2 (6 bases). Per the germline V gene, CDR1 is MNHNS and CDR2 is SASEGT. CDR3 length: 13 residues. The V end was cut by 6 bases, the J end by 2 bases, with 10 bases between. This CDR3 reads CASRRGPQETQYF. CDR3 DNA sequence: TGTGCCAGCAGGCGGGGTCCGCAAGAGACCCAGTACTTC.

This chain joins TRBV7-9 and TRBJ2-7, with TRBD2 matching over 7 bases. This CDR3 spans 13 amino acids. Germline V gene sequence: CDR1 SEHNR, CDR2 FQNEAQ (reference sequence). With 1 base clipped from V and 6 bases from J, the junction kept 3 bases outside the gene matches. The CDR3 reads CASSLGGGPEQYV. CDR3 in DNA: TGTGCCAGCAGCTTAGGGGGAGGGCCCGAGCAGTACGTC.

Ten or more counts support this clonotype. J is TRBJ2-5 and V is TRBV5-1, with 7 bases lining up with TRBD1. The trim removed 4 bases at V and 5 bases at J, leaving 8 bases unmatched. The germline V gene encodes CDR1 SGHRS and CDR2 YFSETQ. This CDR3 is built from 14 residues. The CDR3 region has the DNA TGCGCCAGCAGCGAGGGGGCAGGCTTGGAGACCCAGTACTTC. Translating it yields CASSEGAGLETQYF.

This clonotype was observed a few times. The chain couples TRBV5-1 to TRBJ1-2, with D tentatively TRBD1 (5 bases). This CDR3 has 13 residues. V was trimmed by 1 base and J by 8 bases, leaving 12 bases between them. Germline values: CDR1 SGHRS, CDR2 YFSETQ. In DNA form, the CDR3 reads TGCGCCAGCAGCTTGACGACAGAAACGGGCTACACCTTC. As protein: CASSLTTETGYTF.

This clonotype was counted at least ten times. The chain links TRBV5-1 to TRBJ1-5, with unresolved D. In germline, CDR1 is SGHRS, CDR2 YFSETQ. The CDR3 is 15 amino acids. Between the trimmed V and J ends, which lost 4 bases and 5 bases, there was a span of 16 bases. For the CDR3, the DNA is TGCGCCAGCAGCCCTGGAGTCGGGGAACATCAGCCCCAGCATTTT. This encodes CASSPGVGEHQPQHF.

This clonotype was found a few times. CDR3 sequence reads: CASSFQSSYNSPLHF. The CDR3 DNA is TGTGCCAGCAGTTTCCAGAGCTCCTATAATTCACCCCTCCACTTT. The chain links TRBV27 to TRBJ1-6; D gene uncertain. Deletions cut 3 bases from V and 0 bases from J, with 6 bases between. The CDR3 has 15 amino acids. The germline V gene encodes CDR1 MNHEY and CDR2 SMNVEV (reference sequence).

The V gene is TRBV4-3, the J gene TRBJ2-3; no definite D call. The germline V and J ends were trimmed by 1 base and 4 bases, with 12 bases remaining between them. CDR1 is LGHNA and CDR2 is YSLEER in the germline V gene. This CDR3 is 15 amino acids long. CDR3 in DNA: TGCGCCAGCAGCCAAGGTAGTGGGTTCGCAGATACGCAGTATTTT. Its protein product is CASSQGSGFADTQYF.

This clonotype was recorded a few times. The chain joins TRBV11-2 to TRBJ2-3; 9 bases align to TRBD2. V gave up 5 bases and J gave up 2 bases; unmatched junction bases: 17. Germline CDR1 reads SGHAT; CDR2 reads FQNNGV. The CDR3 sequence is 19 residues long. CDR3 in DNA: TGTGCCAGCAGCACACGACGGCGCGGGGGGGCGGGTCTCACAGATACGCAGTATTTT. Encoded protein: CASSTRRRGGAGLTDTQYF.

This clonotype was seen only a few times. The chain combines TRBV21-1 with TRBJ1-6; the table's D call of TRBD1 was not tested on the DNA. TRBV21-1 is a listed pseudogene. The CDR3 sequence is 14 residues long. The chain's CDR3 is CASSLGGGDSPLHF. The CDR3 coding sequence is TGTGCCAGCAGCCTGGGGGGGGGTGATTCACCCCTCCACTTT.

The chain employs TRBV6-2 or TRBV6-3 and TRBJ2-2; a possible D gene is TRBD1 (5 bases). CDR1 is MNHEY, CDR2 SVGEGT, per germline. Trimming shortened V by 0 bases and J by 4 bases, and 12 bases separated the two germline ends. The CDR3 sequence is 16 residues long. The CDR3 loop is CASSYSERGSTGELFF. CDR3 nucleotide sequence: TGTGCCAGCAGTTACTCGGAAAGGGGAAGCACCGGGGAGCTGTTTTTT.

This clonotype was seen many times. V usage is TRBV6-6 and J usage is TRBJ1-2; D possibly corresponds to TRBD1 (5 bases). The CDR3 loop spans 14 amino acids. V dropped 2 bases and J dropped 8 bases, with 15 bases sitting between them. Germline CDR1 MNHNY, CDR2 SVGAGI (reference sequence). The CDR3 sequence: CASSYDPPGDGYTF. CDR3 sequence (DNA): TGTGCCAGCAGTTACGATCCCCCCGGGGACGGCTACACCTTC.

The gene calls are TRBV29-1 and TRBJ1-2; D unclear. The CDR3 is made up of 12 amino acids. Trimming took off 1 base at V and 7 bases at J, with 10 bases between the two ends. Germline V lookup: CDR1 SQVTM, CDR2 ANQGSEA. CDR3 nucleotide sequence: TGCAGCGTTGAAGGGGGTCTTGGTGGCTACACCTTC. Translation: CSVEGGLGGYTF.

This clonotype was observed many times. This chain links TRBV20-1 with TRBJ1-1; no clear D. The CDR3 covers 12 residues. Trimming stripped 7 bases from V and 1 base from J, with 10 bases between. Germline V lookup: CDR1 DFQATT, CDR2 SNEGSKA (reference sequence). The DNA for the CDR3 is TGCAGTGTACCCGAAGGGAACACTGAAGCTTTCTTT. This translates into CSVPEGNTEAFF.

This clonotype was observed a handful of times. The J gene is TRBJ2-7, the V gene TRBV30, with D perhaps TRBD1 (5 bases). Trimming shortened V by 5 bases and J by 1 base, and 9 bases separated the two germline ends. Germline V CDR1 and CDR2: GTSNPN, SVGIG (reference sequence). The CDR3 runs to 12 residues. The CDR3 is CAWGRVSYEQYF. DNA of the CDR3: TGTGCCTGGGGCAGGGTTTCCTACGAGCAGTACTTC.

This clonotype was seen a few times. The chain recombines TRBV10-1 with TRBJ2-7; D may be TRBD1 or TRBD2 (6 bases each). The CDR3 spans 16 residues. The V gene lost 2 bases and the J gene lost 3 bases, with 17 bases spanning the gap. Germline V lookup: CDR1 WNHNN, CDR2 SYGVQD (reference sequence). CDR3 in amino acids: CASSEGCVGGVYEQYV. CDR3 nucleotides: TGCGCCAGCAGTGAGGGATGCGTGGGGGGCGTCTACGAGCAGTACGTC.